The 30 T cell receptor beta chains below all came from one sample that was sequenced in a study of blood T cell repertoires in COVID-19. Profiling relied on immunoSEQ multiplex PCR, and the TCRdb table lists in-frame clones only, not all of them. The sample comprises tens of thousands of clones, 70% to 90% of which are singletons, and 9.5% to 15% rests with the top ten. The source material was peripheral blood. The receptor source for this set is a human donor in a cohort sampled during active COVID-19. The donor label of this sample is uncertain.

CDR3 residues: CASSNLSRDRGVHTRLRYGYTF. CDR3 coding DNA: TGTGCCAGCAGCAACTTATCCCGGGACAGGGGGGTTCACACCCGGCTCAGGTATGGCTACACCTTC. The chain has TRBV21-1 and TRBJ1-2; TRBD1 was called by the table and not checked on the DNA. TRBV21-1 constitutes a pseudogene. This CDR3 is 22 amino acids long.

The chain couples TRBV5-1 to TRBJ2-3; 7 bases are a match to TRBD2. Germline loops: CDR1 SGHRS, CDR2 YFSETQ. Germline trimming cut 5 bases from V and 0 bases from J; bases unmatched to any gene: 18. This CDR3 has 19 amino acids. The CDR3 sequence is CASRRGVAESRTSTDTQYF. CDR3 DNA sequence: TGCGCCAGCAGACGGGGGGTAGCGGAGAGTAGAACTAGCACAGATACGCAGTATTTT. Variable domain in full (rest from reference TRBV5-1 and TRBJ2-3): KAGVTQTPRYLIKTRGQQVTLSCSPISGHRSVSWYQQTPGQGLQFLFEYFSETQRNKGNFPGRFSGRQFSNSRSEMNVSTLELGDSALYLCASRRGVAESRTSTDTQYFGPGTRLTVL.

The chain is built from TRBV19 and TRBJ1-3; possible D gene TRBD1, 5 bases. The CDR3 totals 14 residues. Per the germline V gene, CDR1 is LNHDA and CDR2 is SQIVND (reference sequence). V lost 7 bases and J 6 bases, leaving 16 bases between the germline ends. The CDR3 reads CASTPGGAENTIYF. The DNA for the CDR3 is TGTGCCAGTACCCCGGGGGGAGCGGAAAACACCATATATTTT. The variable domain in full, completed from reference TRBV19 and TRBJ1-3, reads DGGITQSPKYLFRKEGQNVTLSCEQNLNHDAMYWYRQDPGQGLRLIYYSQIVNDFQKGDIAEGYSVSREKKESFPLTVTSAQKNPTAFYLCASTPGGAENTIYFGEGSWLTVV.

The table lists this clone with a count of one. Different DNA sequences within this sample yield the same CDR3. V gene TRBV5-4 combines with J gene TRBJ2-1; 11 bases are shared with TRBD2. The CDR3 length is 15 residues. Looked up from germline, CDR1 is SGHNT and CDR2 is YYREEE (reference sequence). After removal of 3 bases from V and 4 bases from J, the junction contained 3 bases not matched to a gene. The CDR3 DNA is TGTGCCAGCAGCTCGGGGACTAGCGGATACAATGAGCAGTTCTTC. Its protein is CASSSGTSGYNEQFF.

The rearrangement uses TRBV6-5 and TRBJ2-3; a weak D match, TRBD2 (6 bases). This CDR3 spans 16 amino acids. The V gene's germline CDR1 is MNHEY and CDR2 SVGAGI. V was cut by 4 bases and J by 5 bases, with 19 bases left in between. The CDR3 is CASSSLTGTARDTQYF. CDR3 coding DNA: TGTGCCAGCAGTTCCCTTACCGGGACTGCGAGAGATACGCAGTATTTT.

This chain uses TRBV2 with TRBJ2-1, with D perhaps matching TRBD2 (6 bases). Trimming removed 4 bases at V and 7 bases at J, with 17 bases between. Germline V CDR1 and CDR2: SNHLY, FYNNEI. The CDR3 covers 15 residues. As DNA, the CDR3 is TGTGCCAGCAGTGTTTACGAGACTAGTTTAAATGAGCAGTTCTTC. Translated: CASSVYETSLNEQFF. Filled out from reference TRBV2 and TRBJ2-1, the complete variable domain reads EPEVTQTPSHQVTQMGQEVILRCVPISNHLYFYWYRQILGQKVEFLVSFYNNEISEKSEIFDDQFSVERPDGSNFTLKIRSTKLEDSAMYFCASSVYETSLNEQFFGPGTRLTVL.

The chain carries TRBV19 and TRBJ2-7; TRBD2 might be the D (7 bases). Trimming took off 2 bases at V and 3 bases at J, with 8 bases between the two ends. CDR1 is LNHDA and CDR2 is SQIVND in the germline V gene (reference sequence). The CDR3 is 13 amino acids. CDR3 region: CASSIRGGYEQYF. The CDR3 nucleotides are TGTGCCAGTAGTATAAGGGGGGGCTACGAGCAGTACTTC. Using reference TRBV19 and TRBJ2-7 for the parts outside the CDR3, the full variable domain is DGGITQSPKYLFRKEGQNVTLSCEQNLNHDAMYWYRQDPGQGLRLIYYSQIVNDFQKGDIAEGYSVSREKKESFPLTVTSAQKNPTAFYLCASSIRGGYEQYFGPGTRLTVT.

The chain combines TRBV28 with TRBJ2-5; 7 nucleotides match TRBD2. Germline V lookup: CDR1 MDHEN, CDR2 SYDVKM. Losses at the gene ends were 5 bases for V and 0 bases for J; bases not matched to a gene: 9. This CDR3 is built from 16 residues. CDR3 amino acids: CASSASGAGDQETQYF. CDR3 sequence (DNA): TGTGCCAGCAGTGCCAGTGGCGCGGGGGACCAAGAGACCCAGTACTTC.

V is TRBV2 and J is TRBJ1-2, with TRBD1 identical over 9 bases. Per germline, CDR1 SNHLY and CDR2 FYNNEI. V shed 11 bases, J shed 4 bases, and the junction held 5 bases outside the gene matches. This CDR3 comprises 12 residues. CDR3 amino acids: CAASTGGYGYTF. The CDR3 nucleotides read TGTGCCGCTTCGACAGGGGGCTATGGCTACACCTTC.

This chain links TRBV2 with TRBJ2-7; D possibly corresponds to TRBD1 (6 bases). Germline loops: CDR1 SNHLY, CDR2 FYNNEI. V gave up 7 bases and J gave up 4 bases, with 20 bases separating them. The CDR3 extends over 15 amino acids. This CDR3 reads CASTSLGGFEYEQYF. The CDR3 region has the DNA TGTGCCAGCACTAGTTTAGGGGGTTTTGAGTACGAGCAGTACTTC.

Concerning this clone: The germline gene is not matched at one end of the junction; a read error may be the cause. The chain carries TRBV2 and TRBJ2-7, with 12 positions matching TRBD2. In germline, CDR1 is SNHLY, CDR2 FYNNEI. CDR3 length: 14 amino acids. The CDR3 DNA reads TGTGCCAGCAGGCCTGGACTAGCGGGGACCATGCATGACTTC. It is translated as CASRPGLAGTMHDF.

V is TRBV19 and J is TRBJ2-3, with 10 bases matching TRBD2. Germline V gene data show CDR1 as LNHDA and CDR2 as SQIVND (reference sequence). Trimming removed 10 bases from V and 2 bases from J; junction bases left unmatched: 15. The CDR3 is made up of 17 amino acids. CDR3 sequence reads: CATTKGRAGGYTDTQYF. The CDR3, as DNA: TGTGCCACTACAAAAGGTCGAGCGGGAGGGTACACAGATACGCAGTATTTT.

This clone was detected a few times. In nucleotides, the CDR3 is TGTGCCAGCAGTGGCCTGACCGGCGAGGACATTCAGTACTTC. It is translated as CASSGLTGEDIQYF. The chain uses TRBV2 and TRBJ2-4; no firm D call. Trimming removed 4 bases at V and 8 bases at J, with 15 bases between. This CDR3 is 14 amino acids long. The germline gives CDR1 SNHLY, CDR2 FYNNEI.

The chain uses TRBV2 and TRBJ2-5; 7 bases are shared with TRBD2. The V segment lost 2 bases and the J segment 5 bases; nucleotides outside the gene matches: 2. Germline CDR1 SNHLY, CDR2 FYNNEI. The CDR3 totals 13 residues. CDR3 loop: CASSERGEETQYF. The CDR3, as DNA: TGTGCCAGCAGTGAACGGGGGGAGGAGACCCAGTACTTC.

The J gene is TRBJ2-1, the V gene TRBV30; TRBD2 aligns across 8 bases. Germline CDR1 and CDR2: GTSNPN and SVGIG (reference sequence). This CDR3 spans 13 amino acids. The ends lost 0 bases at V and 12 bases at J; junction bases unmatched: 7. CDR3 sequence: CAWSVRREAGQFF. CDR3 in DNA: TGTGCCTGGAGTGTACGGCGGGAGGCAGGGCAGTTCTTC.

V is TRBV5-6 and J is TRBJ1-6; D might be TRBD1 (6 bases). Trimming cost V 3 bases and J 8 bases, with 15 bases left between them. The germline CDR1 and CDR2 sequences are SGHDT and YYEEEE. The CDR3 is 15 amino acids. The CDR3 nucleotides are TGTGCCAGCAGCTCCCGGCAGGGGTGGTATTCACCCCTCCACTTT. Translated, it gives CASSSRQGWYSPLHF.

This clone was observed a handful of times. The chain has TRBV10-1 and TRBJ2-2, with D tentatively TRBD1 (6 bases). From germline, CDR1 is WNHNN and CDR2 SYGVQD (reference sequence). The CDR3 sequence is 13 residues long. V was clipped by 6 bases and J by 6 bases, with 11 bases between them. Here the CDR3 reads CASRAGASGELFF. The CDR3 bases are TGCGCCAGCAGGGCAGGGGCCTCCGGGGAGCTGTTTTTT.

This chain uses TRBV30 with TRBJ2-5; D gene unclear. The V end was cut by 2 bases, the J end by 3 bases, with 7 bases between. Germline values: CDR1 GTSNPN, CDR2 SVGIG (reference sequence). This CDR3 has 12 amino acids. The CDR3 DNA reads TGTGCCTGGAGTACCTCAGAAGAGACCCAGTACTTC. Amino acids: CAWSTSEETQYF.

This sequence joins TRBV28 and TRBJ2-1, with 8 positions matching TRBD1. The trim removed 7 bases at V and 3 bases at J, leaving 5 bases unmatched. The CDR3 extends over 14 amino acids. Germline values: CDR1 MDHEN, CDR2 SYDVKM. The CDR3 bases are TGTGCCAGCACCCCAGGGGGCAACTACAATGAGCAGTTCTTC. Its translation: CASTPGGNYNEQFF.

The chain employs TRBV19 and TRBJ1-1; D unclear. Per germline, CDR1 LNHDA and CDR2 SQIVND (reference sequence). CDR3 length equals 13 residues. Trimming removed 4 bases from V and 3 bases from J, with 9 bases in between. The CDR3 DNA is TGTGCCAGTAGTAGGGAGTGGGACACTGAAGCTTTCTTT. Its translation is CASSREWDTEAFF.

The gene calls are TRBV5-6 and TRBJ2-5; possibly TRBD1 for D (6 bases). The germline V gene encodes CDR1 SGHDT and CDR2 YYEEEE. The CDR3 length is 13 residues. V was cut by 5 bases and J by 5 bases, with 13 bases left in between. Written as DNA, the CDR3 is TGTGCCAGCAGTGGGGCCAGGGGCGAGACCCAGTACTTC. This codes for CASSGARGETQYF.

The chain employs TRBV28 and TRBJ2-1; D is perhaps TRBD2 (6 bases). The CDR3 consists of 20 residues. The germline gives CDR1 MDHEN, CDR2 SYDVKM. The ends were cut back, 3 bases at V and 0 bases at J, with 24 bases in the middle. CDR3: CASSFGGAGRRPSSYNEQFF. CDR3 DNA: TGTGCCAGCAGTTTTGGGGGAGCGGGCCGTAGGCCGAGCTCCTACAATGAGCAGTTCTTC.

This clone was seen just once. CDR3 bases: TGTGCCAGCAGCTATCCGGGCACAGATACGCAGTATTTT. Protein product: CASSYPGTDTQYF. The chain links TRBV9 to TRBJ2-3; D unresolved. V gave up 4 bases and J gave up 1 base, with 7 bases separating them. Germline values: CDR1 SGDLS, CDR2 YYNGEE. The CDR3 has 13 residues.

The chain joins TRBV11-3 to TRBJ2-3; 7 bases match TRBD2. The J segment lost 9 bases and the V segment lost 0 bases, leaving 9 bases of the junction unmatched. The CDR3 contains 15 residues. Germline V CDR1 and CDR2: SGHNT, YENEEA. The CDR3 DNA sequence: TGTGCCAGCAGCTTAGAGTCTACTAGCGCAATCACGCAGTATTTT. Protein sequence: CASSLESTSAITQYF. The full variable domain, with the rest looked up from reference TRBV11-3 and TRBJ2-3, is EAGVVQSPRYKIIEKKQPVAFWCNPISGHNTLYWYLQNLGQGPELLIRYENEEAVDDSQLPKDRFSAERLKGVDSTLKIQPAELGDSAVYLCASSLESTSAITQYFGPGTRLTVL.

The chain couples TRBV5-1 to TRBJ1-1; D is possibly TRBD1 (5 bases). Trimming shortened V by 3 bases and J by 2 bases, and 14 bases separated the two germline ends. Germline V gene lookup returns CDR1 SGHRS and CDR2 YFSETQ. The CDR3 runs to 15 residues. The CDR3 nucleotides read TGCGCCAGCAGCTCCCGGGGGGGAGGAAACACTGAAGCTTTCTTT. This codes for CASSSRGGGNTEAFF.

The V gene is TRBV5-4, the J gene TRBJ2-2; 7 bases agree with TRBD1. The CDR3 loop spans 16 amino acids. J lost 1 base, V lost 3 bases, and 6 bases had no gene match. Germline CDR1 SGHNT, CDR2 YYREEE (reference sequence). The CDR3 DNA reads TGTGCCAGCAGCTCCAGGGGGTTCTGGAACACCGGGGAGCTGTTTTTT. Encoded protein: CASSSRGFWNTGELFF.

V and J are TRBV19 and TRBJ1-1; D is perhaps TRBD1 (5 bases). V was clipped by 4 bases and J by 2 bases, with 14 bases between them. This CDR3 region has 15 residues. The germline V gene encodes CDR1 LNHDA and CDR2 SQIVND (reference sequence). The CDR3 nucleotides are TGTGCCAGTAGTACCCCAAGGGGAGGTAACACTGAAGCTTTCTTT. Translation gives CASSTPRGGNTEAFF.

Points on this clone: At the DNA level, this CDR3 is encoded by other sequences in the same sample as well. V gene TRBV5-1 combines with J gene TRBJ2-1, with D unclear. This CDR3 region has 14 residues. V was shortened by 0 bases and J by 6 bases, with 10 bases between the two germline ends. Germline lookup yields CDR1 SGHRS and CDR2 YFSETQ. The CDR3 sequence: CASSLGLTGNEQFF. In nucleotides, the CDR3 is TGCGCCAGCAGCTTGGGACTCACCGGCAATGAGCAGTTCTTC.

The chain uses TRBV6-5 and TRBJ2-7; tentatively, D is TRBD1 (5 bases). The CDR3 spans 15 residues. With 0 bases removed from V and 1 base from J, the gap between germline ends came to 10 bases. CDR1 is MNHEY, CDR2 SVGAGI, per germline. CDR3 protein: CASSYSTGPSYEQYF. CDR3 coding DNA: TGTGCCAGCAGTTACTCAACAGGACCATCCTACGAGCAGTACTTC.

The count of this clone is one. V is TRBV5-4 and J is TRBJ2-5; 14 bases match TRBD2. V lost 1 base and J lost 4; bases outside the gene matches: 6. The CDR3 has 17 residues. CDR1 and CDR2 (germline): SGHNT, YYREEE (reference sequence). This CDR3 reads CASSLRTSGGRGETQYF. Here the CDR3 DNA reads TGTGCCAGCAGCTTGAGGACTAGCGGGGGGAGGGGAGAGACCCAGTACTTC. The full variable domain, its missing parts supplied by reference TRBV5-4 and TRBJ2-5, is ETGVTQSPTHLIKTRGQQVTLRCSSQSGHNTVSWYQQALGQGPQFIFQYYREEENGRGNFPPRFSGLQFPNYSSELNVNALELDDSALYLCASSLRTSGGRGETQYFGPGTRLLVL.